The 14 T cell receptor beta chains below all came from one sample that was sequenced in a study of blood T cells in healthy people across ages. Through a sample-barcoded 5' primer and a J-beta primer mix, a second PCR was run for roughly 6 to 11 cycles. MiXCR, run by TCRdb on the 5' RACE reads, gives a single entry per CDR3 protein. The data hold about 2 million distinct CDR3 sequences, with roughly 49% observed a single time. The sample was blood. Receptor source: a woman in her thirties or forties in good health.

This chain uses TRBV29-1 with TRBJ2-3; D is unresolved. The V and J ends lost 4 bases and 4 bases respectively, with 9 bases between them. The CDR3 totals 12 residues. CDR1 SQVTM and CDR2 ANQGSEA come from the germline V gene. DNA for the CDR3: TGCAGCGTTGTGGGATGGTCAGATACGCAGTATTTT. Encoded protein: CSVVGWSDTQYF.

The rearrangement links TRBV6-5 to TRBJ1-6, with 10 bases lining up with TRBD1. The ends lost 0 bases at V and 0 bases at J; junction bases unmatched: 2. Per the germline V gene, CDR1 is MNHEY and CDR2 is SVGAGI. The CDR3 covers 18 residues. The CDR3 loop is CASSYSRDRGSYNSPLHF. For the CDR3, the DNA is TGTGCCAGCAGTTACTCCAGGGACAGGGGCTCCTATAATTCACCCCTCCACTTT.

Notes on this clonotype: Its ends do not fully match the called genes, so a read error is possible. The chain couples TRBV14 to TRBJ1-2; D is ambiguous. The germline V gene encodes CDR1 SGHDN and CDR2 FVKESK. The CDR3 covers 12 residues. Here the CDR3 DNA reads TGTGCCAGCAGCCGTAACAGCTATGGCCACACCTTC. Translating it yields CASSRNSYGHTF.

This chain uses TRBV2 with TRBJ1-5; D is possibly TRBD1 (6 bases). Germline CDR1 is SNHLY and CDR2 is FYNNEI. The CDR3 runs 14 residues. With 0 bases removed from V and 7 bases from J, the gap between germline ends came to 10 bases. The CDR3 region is CASSEAGRGQPQHF. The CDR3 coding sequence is TGTGCCAGCAGTGAAGCCGGGAGGGGGCAGCCCCAGCATTTT.

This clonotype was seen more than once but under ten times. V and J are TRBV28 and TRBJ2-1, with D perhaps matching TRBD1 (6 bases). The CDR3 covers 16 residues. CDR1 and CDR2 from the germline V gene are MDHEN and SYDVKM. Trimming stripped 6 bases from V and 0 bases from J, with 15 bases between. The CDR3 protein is CASRSYGQFSYNEQFF. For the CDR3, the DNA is TGTGCCAGCAGATCGTACGGACAGTTCTCCTACAATGAGCAGTTCTTC.

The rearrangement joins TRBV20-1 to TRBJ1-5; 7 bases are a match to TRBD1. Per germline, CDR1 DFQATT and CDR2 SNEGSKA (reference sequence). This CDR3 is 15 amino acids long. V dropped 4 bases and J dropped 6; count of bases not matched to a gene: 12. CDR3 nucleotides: TGCAGTGCTACCAGACAGGGCGGGATGGGTCAGCCCCAGCATTTT. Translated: CSATRQGGMGQPQHF.

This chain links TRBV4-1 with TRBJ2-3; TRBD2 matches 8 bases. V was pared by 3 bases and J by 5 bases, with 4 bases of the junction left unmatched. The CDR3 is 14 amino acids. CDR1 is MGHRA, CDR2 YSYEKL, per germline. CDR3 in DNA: TGCGCCAGCAGCCATCCGGGGGGGTTAGATACGCAGTATTTT. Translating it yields CASSHPGGLDTQYF.

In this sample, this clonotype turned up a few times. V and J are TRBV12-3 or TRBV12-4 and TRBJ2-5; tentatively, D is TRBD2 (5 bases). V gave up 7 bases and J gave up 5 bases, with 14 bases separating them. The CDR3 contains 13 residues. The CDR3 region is CASKTGRRETQYF. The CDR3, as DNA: TGTGCCAGCAAAACGGGGAGACGGGAGACCCAGTACTTC.

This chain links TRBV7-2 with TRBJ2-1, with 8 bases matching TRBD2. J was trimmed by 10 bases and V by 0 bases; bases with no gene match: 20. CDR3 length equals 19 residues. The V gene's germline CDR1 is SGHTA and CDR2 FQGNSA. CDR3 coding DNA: TGTGCCAGCAGCTTAGCGCGGGCTAGCGGGTCTCCTCTGTTTGACGAGCAGTTCTTC. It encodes CASSLARASGSPLFDEQFF.

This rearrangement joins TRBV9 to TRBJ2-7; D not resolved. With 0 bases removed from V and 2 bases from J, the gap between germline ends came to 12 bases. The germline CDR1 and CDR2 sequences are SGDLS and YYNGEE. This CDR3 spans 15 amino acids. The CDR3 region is CASSVDSGRAYEQYF. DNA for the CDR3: TGTGCCAGCAGCGTAGATAGTGGACGAGCCTACGAGCAGTACTTC.

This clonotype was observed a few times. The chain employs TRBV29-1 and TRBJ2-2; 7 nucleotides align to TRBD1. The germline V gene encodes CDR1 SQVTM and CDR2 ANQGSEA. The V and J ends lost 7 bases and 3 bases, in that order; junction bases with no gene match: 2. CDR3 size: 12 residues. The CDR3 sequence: CSAQGDTGELFF. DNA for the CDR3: TGCAGCGCTCAGGGGGACACCGGGGAGCTGTTTTTT.

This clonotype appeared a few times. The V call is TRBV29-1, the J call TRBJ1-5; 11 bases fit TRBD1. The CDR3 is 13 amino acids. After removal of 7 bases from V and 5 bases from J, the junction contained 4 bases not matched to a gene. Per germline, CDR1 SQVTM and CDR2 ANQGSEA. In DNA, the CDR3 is TGCAGCGGGGGACAGGGGGGAGATCAGCCCCAGCATTTT. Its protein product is CSGGQGGDQPQHF.

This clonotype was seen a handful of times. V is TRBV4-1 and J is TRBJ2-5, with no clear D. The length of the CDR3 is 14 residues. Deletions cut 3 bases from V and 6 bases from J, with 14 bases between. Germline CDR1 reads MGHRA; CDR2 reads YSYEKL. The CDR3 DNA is TGCGCCAGCAGCCATGGAGAGGATCGAAAGACCCAGTACTTC. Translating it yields CASSHGEDRKTQYF.

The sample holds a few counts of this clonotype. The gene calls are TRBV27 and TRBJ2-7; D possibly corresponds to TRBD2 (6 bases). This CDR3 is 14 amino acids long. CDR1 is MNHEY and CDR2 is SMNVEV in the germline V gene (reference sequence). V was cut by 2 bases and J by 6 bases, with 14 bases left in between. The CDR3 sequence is CASSLGGKSLEQYF. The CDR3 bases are TGTGCCAGCAGTTTAGGGGGGAAATCTCTCGAGCAGTACTTC.